This T cell receptor beta chain was recovered during a study of T cells after somatic rescue of genetic block. The V segment lost 6 bases and the J segment 6 bases; nucleotides outside the gene matches: 12. The CDR3 has 16 amino acids. Germline assignment: CDR1 MNHEY and CDR2 SMNVEV (reference sequence). Here immunoSEQ multiplex PCR was the method, and the copy in TCRdb shows in-frame clones only, minus some. The sample lists roughly 15,000 clones, roughly 70% seen once, with around 20% in the top ten. The chain recombines TRBV27 with TRBJ2-2, with 8 bases identical to TRBD1. The sequence was collected from a boy aged 10-17 years. The sample taken for sequencing was peripheral blood mononuclear cells (PBMCs). This CDR3 is CASSSLRTGRAGELFF. The DNA for the CDR3 is TGTGCCAGCAGCTCCCTTAGGACAGGGCGGGCCGGGGAGCTGTTTTTT.